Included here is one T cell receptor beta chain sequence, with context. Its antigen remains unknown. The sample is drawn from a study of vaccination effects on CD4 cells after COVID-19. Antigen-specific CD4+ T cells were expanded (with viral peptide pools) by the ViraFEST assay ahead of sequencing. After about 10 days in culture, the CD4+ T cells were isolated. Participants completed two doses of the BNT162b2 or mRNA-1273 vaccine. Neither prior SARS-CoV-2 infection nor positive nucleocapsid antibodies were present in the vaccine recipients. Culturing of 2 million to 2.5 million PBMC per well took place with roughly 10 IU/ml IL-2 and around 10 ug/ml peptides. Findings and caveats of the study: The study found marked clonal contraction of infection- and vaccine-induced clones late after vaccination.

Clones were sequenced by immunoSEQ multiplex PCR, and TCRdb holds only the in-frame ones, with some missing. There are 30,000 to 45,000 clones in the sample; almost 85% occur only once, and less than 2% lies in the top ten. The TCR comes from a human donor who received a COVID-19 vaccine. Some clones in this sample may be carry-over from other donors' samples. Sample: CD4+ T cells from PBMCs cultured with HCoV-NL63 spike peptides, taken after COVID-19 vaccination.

The CDR3 coding sequence is TGTGCCAGCACTATTACGGGCTATGGCTACACCTTC. It specifies CASTITGYGYTF. J is TRBJ1-2 and V is TRBV6-6; D is ambiguous. Germline V gene lookup returns CDR1 MNHNY and CDR2 SVGAGI (reference sequence). This CDR3 is 12 amino acids long. The V and J ends lost 7 bases and 4 bases respectively, with 10 bases between them.